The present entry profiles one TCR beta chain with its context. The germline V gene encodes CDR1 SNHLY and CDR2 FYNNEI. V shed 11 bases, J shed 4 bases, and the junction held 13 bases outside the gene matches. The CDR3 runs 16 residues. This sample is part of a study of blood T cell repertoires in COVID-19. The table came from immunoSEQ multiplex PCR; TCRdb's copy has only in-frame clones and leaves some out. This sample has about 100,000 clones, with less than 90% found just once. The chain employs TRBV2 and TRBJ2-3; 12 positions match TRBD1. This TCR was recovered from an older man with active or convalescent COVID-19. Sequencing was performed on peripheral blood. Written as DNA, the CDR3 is TGTGCCGCAAGCCTAACCGGGACAGGGGGCGCAGATACGCAGTATTTT. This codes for CAASLTGTGGADTQYF.